The rows below give T cell receptor beta chains drawn from one sample of a study of Ad26.COV2.S vaccination and SARS-CoV-2 variants. Using immunoSEQ multiplex PCR, the repertoire was profiled, and TCRdb retains in-frame clones only, with some absent. The repertoire holds more than 350,000 clones, with 80% to 95% as singletons. This material consisted of peripheral blood, taken in a trial of Ad26.COV2.S vaccine versus placebo. The receptors were sampled from a person aged 18-65 years who received the Ad26.COV2.S COVID-19 vaccine or a placebo. Each CDR3 is given with its conserved first and last residue. Fields, in order: V gene, J gene, D gene, clone size, CDR3 DNA, CDR3 protein. The D gene is left open where the match is weak. Clone size is given for some rows only: seen once, a few or many times, or a class if the clone is expanded.

V: TRBV10-3
J: TRBJ2-7
D: TRBD2
size: .
DNA: TGTGCCATCAGTGGGGATACTGGCGGGAGGGTCGAGCAGTACTTC
CDR3: CAISGDTGGRVEQYF

V: TRBV7-9
J: TRBJ1-4
D: TRBD1
size: once
DNA: TGTGCCAGCAGGTCTGGACAGGAGAATGAAAAACTGTTTTTT
CDR3: CASRSGQENEKLFF

V: TRBV4-1
J: TRBJ1-2
D: .
size: few
DNA: TGCGCCAGCAGCCAAAACCGCAGGTATGGCTACACCTTC
CDR3: CASSQNRRYGYTF

V: TRBV30
J: TRBJ1-1
D: .
size: .
DNA: TGTGCCTGGAGTGTCTCGGCAGTTTTGGCTGAAGCTTTCTTT
CDR3: CAWSVSAVLAEAFF

V: TRBV7-9
J: TRBJ2-1
D: .
size: .
DNA: TGTGCCAGCAGCTTACACTGGGGGCGGAAAGAACGTTACAATGAGCAGTTCTTC
CDR3: CASSLHWGRKERYNEQFF

V: TRBV2
J: TRBJ2-7
D: .
size: .
DNA: TGTGCCAGCAGCGCCAGGCCTCTCCCAACCTACGAGCAGTACTTC
CDR3: CASSARPLPTYEQYF

V: TRBV5-1
J: TRBJ2-3
D: TRBD2
size: .
DNA: TGCGCCAGCAGCTTAGCATTATCTAGCGGTAATAAGTATTCTAGCACAGATACGCAGTATTTT
CDR3: CASSLALSSGNKYSSTDTQYF

V: TRBV6-2/TRBV6-3
J: TRBJ2-1
D: TRBD2
size: .
DNA: TGTGCCAGCAGCACTAGCGGTTCCTACAATGAGCAGTTCTTC
CDR3: CASSTSGSYNEQFF

V: TRBV5-5
J: TRBJ2-3
D: TRBD2
size: .
DNA: TGTGCCAGCAGCCTAGAAGCGGGAGTAGGGGCAGATACGCAGTATTTT
CDR3: CASSLEAGVGADTQYF

V: TRBV23-1
J: TRBJ2-7
D: TRBD2
size: .
DNA: TGCGCCAGCAGTCGGGGACTAGCGGGCCCTCAGCAGTACTTC
CDR3: CASSRGLAGPQQYF

V: TRBV25-1
J: TRBJ2-1
D: TRBD1
size: .
DNA: TGTGCCAGCAGTGTTCGACAGGGGTCCTACAATGAGCAGTTCTTC
CDR3: CASSVRQGSYNEQFF

V: TRBV9
J: TRBJ2-7
D: .
size: .
DNA: TGTGCCAGCAGCGTAGTGGGGGCGGGAGAGCAGTACTTC
CDR3: CASSVVGAGEQYF

V: TRBV5-4
J: TRBJ1-1
D: .
size: .
DNA: TGTGCCAGCACCCCGAGGGAGGGGGTTAACACTGAAGCTTTCTTT
CDR3: CASTPREGVNTEAFF

V: TRBV21-1
J: TRBJ2-7
D: .
size: .
DNA: TGTGCCAGCAGCAATCCTACAGGGGGGGCCGAGCAGTACTTC
CDR3: CASSNPTGGAEQYF

V: TRBV5-4
J: TRBJ1-1
D: TRBD1
size: .
DNA: TGTGCCAGCAGCTATGAAAGACAGGGAGCTGAAGCTTTCTTT
CDR3: CASSYERQGAEAFF

V: TRBV6-6
J: TRBJ1-6
D: .
size: once
DNA: TGTGCCAGCAGTTACTCGCCGGGAGATTCACCCCTCCACTTT
CDR3: CASSYSPGDSPLHF

V: TRBV28
J: TRBJ1-5
D: TRBD1
size: .
DNA: TGTGCCAGCGGGGACAGTAATCAGCCCCAGCATTTT
CDR3: CASGDSNQPQHF

V: TRBV14
J: TRBJ2-1
D: TRBD1
size: .
DNA: TGTGCCAGCAGCCAAAACCACAGGGGCGGGAATGAGCAGTTCTTC
CDR3: CASSQNHRGGNEQFF

V: TRBV5-5
J: TRBJ2-1
D: .
size: .
DNA: TGTGCCAGCAGCTTAAGTGGGAGTGGAGCTGAGCAGTTCTTC
CDR3: CASSLSGSGAEQFF

V: TRBV7-6
J: TRBJ2-7
D: .
size: .
DNA: TGTGCCAGCAGCTTCTTCTCGGGTGAGCAGTACTTC
CDR3: CASSFFSGEQYF

V: TRBV19
J: TRBJ2-1
D: .
size: .
DNA: TGTGCCAGTAGTGGTACAGGGCATTACTATATTGAGCAGTTCTTC
CDR3: CASSGTGHYYIEQFF

V: TRBV4-3
J: TRBJ2-6
D: .
size: .
DNA: TGCGCCAGCAGCCAGGAACAGGGTTCCGGGGCCAACGTCCTGACTTTC
CDR3: CASSQEQGSGANVLTF

V: TRBV27
J: TRBJ2-5
D: TRBD1
size: .
DNA: TGTGCCAGCAGTTCTACCCCCGACAGGGTGGAGACCCAGTACTTC
CDR3: CASSSTPDRVETQYF

V: TRBV6-5
J: TRBJ1-5
D: .
size: few
DNA: TGTGCCAGCAGTTTTGGGCGGCTGAATCAGCCCCAGCATTTT
CDR3: CASSFGRLNQPQHF

V: TRBV5-4
J: TRBJ2-5
D: TRBD2
size: .
DNA: TGTGCCAGCAGCTTGCCTAGCGGGAGAGAGACCCAGTACTTC
CDR3: CASSLPSGRETQYF

V: TRBV5-1
J: TRBJ2-7
D: TRBD2
size: .
DNA: TGCGCCAGCAGCCCCCAGCCGGGGGGAGGTCCGGACGAGCAGTACTTC
CDR3: CASSPQPGGGPDEQYF

V: TRBV5-6
J: TRBJ2-1
D: .
size: .
DNA: TGTGCCAGCAGCTTGTTTGGTGAGCAGTTCTTC
CDR3: CASSLFGEQFF

V: TRBV5-1
J: TRBJ1-1
D: .
size: once
DNA: TGCGCCAGCAGCTTGGGCGGGGGGAACACTGAAGCTTTCTTT
CDR3: CASSLGGGNTEAFF

V: TRBV6-2/TRBV6-3
J: TRBJ1-1
D: .
size: .
DNA: TGTGCCAGCAGTTACGGAGTGGCGGGCCGAGAAGCTTTCTTT
CDR3: CASSYGVAGREAFF

V: TRBV7-9
J: TRBJ1-5
D: .
size: once
DNA: TGTGCCAGCAGCCCTTATGGGGGTCTCGATAGCAATCAGCCCCAGCATTTT
CDR3: CASSPYGGLDSNQPQHF

V: TRBV24-1
J: TRBJ2-1
D: TRBD1
size: .
DNA: TGTGCCACCAGTGATATCCACCGACAGGGGGCATCCTACAATGAGCAGTTCTTC
CDR3: CATSDIHRQGASYNEQFF

V: TRBV9
J: TRBJ2-7
D: .
size: once
DNA: TGTGCCAGCAGCGTAGGAGGAGGACTTCCATACGAGCAGTACTTC
CDR3: CASSVGGGLPYEQYF

V: TRBV15
J: TRBJ2-7
D: TRBD2
size: once
DNA: TGTGCCACCAGCAGGGATAGCGGGGCCTACGAGCAGTACTTC
CDR3: CATSRDSGAYEQYF

V: TRBV27
J: TRBJ1-6
D: .
size: .
DNA: TGTGCCAGCAGTTTTTTAGAGGGTCAGCACTCACCCCTCCACTTT
CDR3: CASSFLEGQHSPLHF

V: TRBV19
J: TRBJ2-7
D: .
size: .
DNA: TGTGCCAGTAGTATTGCAGCGGATAGCTCCTACGAGCAGTACTTC
CDR3: CASSIAADSSYEQYF

V: TRBV6-5
J: TRBJ1-2
D: .
size: .
DNA: TGTGCCAGCTGTCATTCCCAGGGGAACTATGGCTACACCTTC
CDR3: CASCHSQGNYGYTF

V: TRBV18
J: TRBJ1-3
D: .
size: .
DNA: TGTGCCAGCTCACCTACTAATGACAGGTCCGGAAACACCATATATTTT
CDR3: CASSPTNDRSGNTIYF

V: TRBV19
J: TRBJ1-2
D: TRBD1
size: .
DNA: TGTGCCAGTACCGGACAGGGGGCAGTTGGCTATGGCTACACCTTC
CDR3: CASTGQGAVGYGYTF

V: TRBV19
J: TRBJ2-2
D: TRBD1
size: .
DNA: TGTGCCAGTAGTAGACGAAGGACAGGGAACACCGGGGAGCTGTTTTTT
CDR3: CASSRRRTGNTGELFF

V: TRBV6-2/TRBV6-3
J: TRBJ1-5
D: TRBD1
size: .
DNA: TGTGCCAGCAGTTACCCACCTCGGGACAGGGTTCAGCCCCAGCATTTT
CDR3: CASSYPPRDRVQPQHF

V: TRBV2
J: TRBJ1-3
D: TRBD1
size: .
DNA: TGTGCCAGCCTGGGGACAGGCTACGCTGGAAACACCATATATTTT
CDR3: CASLGTGYAGNTIYF

V: TRBV29-1
J: TRBJ1-1
D: TRBD1
size: .
DNA: TGCAGCGTGAGAACACAGGGGTTCAACACTGAAGCTTTCTTT
CDR3: CSVRTQGFNTEAFF

V: TRBV18
J: TRBJ2-3
D: TRBD1
size: .
DNA: TGTGCCAGCTCACCCAACCGACAGGGCAGCACAGATACGCAGTATTTT
CDR3: CASSPNRQGSTDTQYF

V: TRBV27
J: TRBJ2-1
D: TRBD2
size: .
DNA: TGTGCCAGCAGGGCGACTAGCGGGATCTCCTACAATGAGCAGTTCTTC
CDR3: CASRATSGISYNEQFF

V: TRBV20-1
J: TRBJ2-7
D: .
size: .
DNA: TGCAGTGCTATATCTATGGGCGAGCAGTACTTC
CDR3: CSAISMGEQYF

V: TRBV6-2/TRBV6-3
J: TRBJ2-5
D: TRBD2
size: .
DNA: TGTGCCAGCAGTGAGGGATCCGCCGGGACTAGCGGGTGGGAGACCCAGTACTTC
CDR3: CASSEGSAGTSGWETQYF

V: TRBV7-6
J: TRBJ1-3
D: .
size: once
DNA: TGTGCCAGCAGCTTAGAGGCCACTAGCTCTGGAAACACCATATATTTT
CDR3: CASSLEATSSGNTIYF

V: TRBV6-2/TRBV6-3
J: TRBJ2-7
D: .
size: .
DNA: TGTGCCAGCAGTTACATTACCTACGAGCAGTACTTC
CDR3: CASSYITYEQYF

V: TRBV10-3
J: TRBJ2-2
D: TRBD1
size: .
DNA: TGTGCCATCAGTGAGTCGGTGACAGGGCGGACCGGGGAGCTGTTTTTT
CDR3: CAISESVTGRTGELFF

V: TRBV2
J: TRBJ2-3
D: .
size: .
DNA: TGTGCCAGCCGGGAATCAGGCACAGATACGCAGTATTTT
CDR3: CASRESGTDTQYF

V: TRBV5-5
J: TRBJ1-2
D: TRBD1
size: .
DNA: TGTGCCAGCAGCCACAGGGGGCCAGAAGGCTACACCTTC
CDR3: CASSHRGPEGYTF

V: TRBV7-9
J: TRBJ1-3
D: TRBD1
size: few
DNA: TGTGCCAGCAGCTTTACAGGGGCAAGTAACACCATATATTTT
CDR3: CASSFTGASNTIYF

V: TRBV4-3
J: TRBJ2-7
D: TRBD1
size: .
DNA: TGCGCCAGCAGCCAGAAACAGGGGGCGACAATGGACTCAAGCCACGAGCAGTACTTC
CDR3: CASSQKQGATMDSSHEQYF

V: TRBV5-1
J: TRBJ1-2
D: TRBD1
size: .
DNA: TGCGCCAGCAGCTGGACAGGGGACAACTATGGCTACACCTTC
CDR3: CASSWTGDNYGYTF

V: TRBV30
J: TRBJ2-7
D: TRBD2
size: .
DNA: TGTGCCTGGAGTGTACTAGCGGGAGATTTATTTCGTATCTACGAGCAGTACTTC
CDR3: CAWSVLAGDLFRIYEQYF